This TCR beta chain was profiled in a study of cytomegalovirus exposure and HLA in healthy donors. The study, taken as a whole, reports: Cytomegalovirus status was reportedly diagnosed by the classifier with high sensitivity and specificity. It has been reported that TCR beta sequences accurately predicted the HLA-A and HLA-B alleles of most subjects. The authors judged a highly shared variant cluster likely a sequencing artifact. Upon later analysis, TCR association rates were observed to vary by HLA locus, being highest for DRB1 and lowest for HLA-C.

With respect to this clone: Its antigen is unknown. Mismatch with germline at one junction end may stem from a read error.

The PCR ran on 60 Vbeta and 13 Jbeta primers. TCRdb's table, derived via immunoSEQ multiplex PCR, lists solely in-frame clones and lacks some. The sample data list about 130,000 clones. CDR3 size: 10 residues. Per the germline V gene, CDR1 is SGHVS and CDR2 is FNYEAQ. The J gene is TRBJ1-2, the V gene TRBV7-6; D ambiguous. The sequence came from a man aged 18 to 30 in good health and CMV-seronegative. The specimen sequenced was PBMCs. The CDR3 protein is CASSVPGGRF. The CDR3 DNA reads as TGTGCCAGCAGCGTCCCTGGCGGCCGGTTC. The full variable domain, rest sourced from reference TRBV7-6 and TRBJ1-2, is GAGVSQSPRYKVTKRGQDVALRCDPISGHVSLYWYRQALGQGPEFLTYFNYEAQQDKSGLPNDRFSAERPEGSISTLTIQRTEQRDSAMYRCASSVPGGRFGSGTRLTVV.